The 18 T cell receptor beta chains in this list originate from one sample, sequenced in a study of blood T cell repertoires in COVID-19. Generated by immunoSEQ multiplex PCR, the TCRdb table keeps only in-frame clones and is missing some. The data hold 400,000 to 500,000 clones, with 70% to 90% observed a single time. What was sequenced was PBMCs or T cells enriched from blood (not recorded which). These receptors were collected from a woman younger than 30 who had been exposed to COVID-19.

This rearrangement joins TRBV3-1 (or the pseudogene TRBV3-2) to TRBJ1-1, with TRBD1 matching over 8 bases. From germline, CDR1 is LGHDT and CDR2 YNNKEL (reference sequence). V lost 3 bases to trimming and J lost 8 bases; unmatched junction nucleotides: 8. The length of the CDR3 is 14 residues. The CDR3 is CASSHKGTGGEAFF. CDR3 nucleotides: TGTGCCAGCAGCCACAAGGGGACAGGCGGAGAAGCTTTCTTT.

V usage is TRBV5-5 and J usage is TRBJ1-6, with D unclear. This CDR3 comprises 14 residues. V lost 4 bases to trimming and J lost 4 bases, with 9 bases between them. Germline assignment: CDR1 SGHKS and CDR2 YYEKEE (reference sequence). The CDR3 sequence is CASSLQLYNSPLHF. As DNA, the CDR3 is TGTGCCAGCAGCCTACAGCTATATAATTCACCCCTCCACTTT. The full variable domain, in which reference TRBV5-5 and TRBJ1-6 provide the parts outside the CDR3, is DAGVTQSPTHLIKTRGQQVTLRCSPISGHKSVSWYQQVLGQGPQFIFQYYEKEERGRGNFPDRFSARQFPNYSSELNVNALLLGDSALYLCASSLQLYNSPLHFGNGTRLTVT.

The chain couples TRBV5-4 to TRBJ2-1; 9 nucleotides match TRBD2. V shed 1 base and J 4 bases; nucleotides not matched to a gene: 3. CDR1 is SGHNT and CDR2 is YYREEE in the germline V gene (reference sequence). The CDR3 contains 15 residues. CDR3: CASSLSGLAYNEQFF. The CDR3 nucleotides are TGTGCCAGCAGCTTGTCCGGACTAGCGTACAATGAGCAGTTCTTC. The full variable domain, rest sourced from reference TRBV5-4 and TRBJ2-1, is ETGVTQSPTHLIKTRGQQVTLRCSSQSGHNTVSWYQQALGQGPQFIFQYYREEENGRGNFPPRFSGLQFPNYSSELNVNALELDDSALYLCASSLSGLAYNEQFFGPGTRLTVL.

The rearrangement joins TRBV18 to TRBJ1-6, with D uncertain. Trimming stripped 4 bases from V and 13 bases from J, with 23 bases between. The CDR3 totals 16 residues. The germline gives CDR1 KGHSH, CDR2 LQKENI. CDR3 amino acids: CASSLWTAGRSQPLHF. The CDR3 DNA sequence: TGTGCCAGCTCACTTTGGACCGCGGGCCGTAGTCAGCCCCTCCACTTT.

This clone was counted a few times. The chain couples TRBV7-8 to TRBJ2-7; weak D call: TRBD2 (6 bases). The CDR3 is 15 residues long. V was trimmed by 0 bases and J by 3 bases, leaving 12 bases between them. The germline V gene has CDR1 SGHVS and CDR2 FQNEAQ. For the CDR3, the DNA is TGTGCCAGCAGCTTAGCCGGTAGCGGCTACTACGAGCAGTACTTC. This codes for CASSLAGSGYYEQYF.

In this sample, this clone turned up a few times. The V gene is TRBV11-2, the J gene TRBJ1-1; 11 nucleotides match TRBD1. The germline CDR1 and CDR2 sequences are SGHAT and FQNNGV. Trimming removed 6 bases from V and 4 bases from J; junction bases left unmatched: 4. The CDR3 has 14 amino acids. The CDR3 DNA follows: TGTGCCAGCAGGGACAGGGGGCGGGTCACTGAAGCTTTCTTT. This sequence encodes CASRDRGRVTEAFF.

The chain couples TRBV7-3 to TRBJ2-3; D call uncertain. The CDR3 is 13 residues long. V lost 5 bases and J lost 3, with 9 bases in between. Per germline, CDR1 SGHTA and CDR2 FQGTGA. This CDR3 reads CASSPTRTDTQYF. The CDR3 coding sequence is TGTGCCAGCAGCCCGACTCGGACAGATACGCAGTATTTT.

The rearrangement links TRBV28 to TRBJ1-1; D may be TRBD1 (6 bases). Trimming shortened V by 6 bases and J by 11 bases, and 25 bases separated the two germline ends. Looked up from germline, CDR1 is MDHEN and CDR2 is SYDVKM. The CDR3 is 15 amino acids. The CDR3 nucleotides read TGTGCCAGCAGCCCCCGTTCTACAGGGCGGTGGGCCGCTTTCTTT. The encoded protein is CASSPRSTGRWAAFF.

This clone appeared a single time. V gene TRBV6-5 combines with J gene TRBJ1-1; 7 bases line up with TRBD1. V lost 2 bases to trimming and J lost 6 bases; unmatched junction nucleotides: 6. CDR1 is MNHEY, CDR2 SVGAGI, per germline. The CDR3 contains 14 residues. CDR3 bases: TGTGCCAGCAGTTACGACAGGGTAAAGGCTGAAGCTTTCTTT. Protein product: CASSYDRVKAEAFF.

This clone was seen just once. Here the CDR3 DNA reads TGTGCCACCAGTGAGAAAGCGGTTGACAGGGTGCGGGAAGAAAACATTCAGTACTTC. Amino acid sequence: CATSEKAVDRVREENIQYF. This chain connects TRBV24-1 to TRBJ2-4; perhaps TRBD1 as D (7 bases). CDR1 is KGHDR, CDR2 SFDVKD, per germline. V lost 4 bases and J lost 5, with 26 bases in between. This CDR3 is 19 amino acids long.

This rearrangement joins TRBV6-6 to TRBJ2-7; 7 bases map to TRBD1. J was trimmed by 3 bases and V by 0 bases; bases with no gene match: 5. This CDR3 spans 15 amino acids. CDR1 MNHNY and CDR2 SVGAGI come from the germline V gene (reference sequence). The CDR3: CASSYSTGSGYEQYF. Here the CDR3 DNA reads TGTGCCAGCAGTTACTCGACAGGGAGTGGCTACGAGCAGTACTTC.

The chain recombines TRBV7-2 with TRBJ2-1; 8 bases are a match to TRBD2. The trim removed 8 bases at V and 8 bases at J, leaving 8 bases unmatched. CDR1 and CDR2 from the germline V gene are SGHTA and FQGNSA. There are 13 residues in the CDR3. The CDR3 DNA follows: TGTGCCAGCCGGGAGGGCCCTTCCTATGAGCAGTTCTTC. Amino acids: CASREGPSYEQFF. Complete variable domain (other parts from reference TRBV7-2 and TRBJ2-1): GAGVSQSPSNKVTEKGKDVELRCDPISGHTALYWYRQSLGQGLEFLIYFQGNSAPDKSGLPSDRFSAERTGGSVSTLTIQRTQQEDSAVYLCASREGPSYEQFFGPGTRLTVL.

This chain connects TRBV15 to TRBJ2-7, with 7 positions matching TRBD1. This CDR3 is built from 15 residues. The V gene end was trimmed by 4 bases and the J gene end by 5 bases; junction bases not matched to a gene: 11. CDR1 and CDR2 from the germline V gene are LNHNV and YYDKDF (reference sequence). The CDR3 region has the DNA TGTGCCACCAGCAACCCGGACAGGCTTATACACGAGCAGTACTTC. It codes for CATSNPDRLIHEQYF.

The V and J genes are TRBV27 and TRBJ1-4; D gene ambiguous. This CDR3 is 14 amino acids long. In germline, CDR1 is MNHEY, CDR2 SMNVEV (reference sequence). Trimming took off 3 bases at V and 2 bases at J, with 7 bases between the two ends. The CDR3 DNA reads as TGTGCCAGCAGTTTCACGGGGACTAATGAAAAACTGTTTTTT. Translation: CASSFTGTNEKLFF.

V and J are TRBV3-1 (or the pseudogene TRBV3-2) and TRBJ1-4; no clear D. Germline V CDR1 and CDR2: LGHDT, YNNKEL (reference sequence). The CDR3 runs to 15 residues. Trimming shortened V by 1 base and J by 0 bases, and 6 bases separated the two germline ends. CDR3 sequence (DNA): TGTGCCAGCAGCCAAGCCCCCACAACTAATGAAAAACTGTTTTTT. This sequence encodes CASSQAPTTNEKLFF.

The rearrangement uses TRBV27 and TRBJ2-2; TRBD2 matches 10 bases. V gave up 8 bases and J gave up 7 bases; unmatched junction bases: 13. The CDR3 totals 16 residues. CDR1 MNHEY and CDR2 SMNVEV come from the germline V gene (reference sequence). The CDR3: CASRLGAGGPFGELFF. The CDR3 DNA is TGTGCCAGCCGCCTAGGAGCGGGAGGGCCTTTCGGGGAGCTGTTTTTT.

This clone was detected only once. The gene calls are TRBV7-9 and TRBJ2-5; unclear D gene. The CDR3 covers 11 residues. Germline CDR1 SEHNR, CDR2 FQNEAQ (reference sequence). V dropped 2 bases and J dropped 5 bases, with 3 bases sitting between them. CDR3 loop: CASSLQETQYF. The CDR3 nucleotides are TGTGCCAGCAGCTTACAGGAGACCCAGTACTTC.

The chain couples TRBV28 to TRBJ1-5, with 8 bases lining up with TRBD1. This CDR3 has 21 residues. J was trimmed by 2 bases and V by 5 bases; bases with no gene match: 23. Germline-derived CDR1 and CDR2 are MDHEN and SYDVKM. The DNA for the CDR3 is TGTGCCAGCAGTGTAGGGCCCCTAACAGGGGGGGGAGTATTTGGCAATCAGCCCCAGCATTTT. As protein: CASSVGPLTGGGVFGNQPQHF.